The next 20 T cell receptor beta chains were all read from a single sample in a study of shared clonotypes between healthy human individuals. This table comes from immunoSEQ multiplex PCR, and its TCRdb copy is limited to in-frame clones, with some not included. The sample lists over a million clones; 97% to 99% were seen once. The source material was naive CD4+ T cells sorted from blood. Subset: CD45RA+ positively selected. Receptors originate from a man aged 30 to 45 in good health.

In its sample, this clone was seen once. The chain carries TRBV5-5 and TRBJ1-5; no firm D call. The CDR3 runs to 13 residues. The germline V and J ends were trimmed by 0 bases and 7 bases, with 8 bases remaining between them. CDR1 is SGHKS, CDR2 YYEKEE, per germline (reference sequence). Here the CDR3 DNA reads TGTGCCAGCAGCTTGGTAGTTGAGCAGCCCCAGCATTTT. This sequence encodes CASSLVVEQPQHF.

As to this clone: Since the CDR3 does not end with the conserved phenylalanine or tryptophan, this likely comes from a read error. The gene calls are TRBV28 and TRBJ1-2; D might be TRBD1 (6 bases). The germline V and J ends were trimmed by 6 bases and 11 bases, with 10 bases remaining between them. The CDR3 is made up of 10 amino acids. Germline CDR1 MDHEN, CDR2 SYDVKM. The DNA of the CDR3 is TGTGCCAGCAGGAAAAGGGGGTACACCCTC. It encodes CASRKRGYTL.

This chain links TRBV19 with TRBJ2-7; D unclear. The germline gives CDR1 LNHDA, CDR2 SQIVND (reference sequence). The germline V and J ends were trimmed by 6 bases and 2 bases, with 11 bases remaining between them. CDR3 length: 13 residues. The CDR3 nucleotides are TGTGCCAGTAGGGCGGTGAGTACCTACGAGCAGTACTTC. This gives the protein CASRAVSTYEQYF.

The CDR3 sequence: CASSSHGLESSYEQYF. CDR3 sequence (DNA): TGTGCCAGCAGTTCCCATGGACTTGAGAGCTCCTACGAGCAGTACTTC. This chain uses TRBV28 with TRBJ2-7; a possible D gene is TRBD2 (5 bases). The CDR3 extends over 16 amino acids. The V and J ends lost 4 bases and 0 bases respectively, with 16 bases between them. Germline CDR1 reads MDHEN; CDR2 reads SYDVKM.

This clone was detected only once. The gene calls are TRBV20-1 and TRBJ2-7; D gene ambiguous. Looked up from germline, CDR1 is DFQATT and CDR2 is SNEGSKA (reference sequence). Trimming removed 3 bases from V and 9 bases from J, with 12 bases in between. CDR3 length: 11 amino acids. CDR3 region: CSARQTGGQYF. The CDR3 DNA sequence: TGCAGTGCTAGGCAGACCGGTGGGCAGTACTTC.

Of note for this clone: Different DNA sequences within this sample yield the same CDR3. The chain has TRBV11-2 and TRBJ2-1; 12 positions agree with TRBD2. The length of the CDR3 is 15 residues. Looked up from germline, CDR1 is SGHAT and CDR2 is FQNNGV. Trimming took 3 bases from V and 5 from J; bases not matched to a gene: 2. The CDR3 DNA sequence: TGTGCCAGCAGCTTTGGACTAGCGGGAAACAATGAGCAGTTCTTC. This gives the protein CASSFGLAGNNEQFF.

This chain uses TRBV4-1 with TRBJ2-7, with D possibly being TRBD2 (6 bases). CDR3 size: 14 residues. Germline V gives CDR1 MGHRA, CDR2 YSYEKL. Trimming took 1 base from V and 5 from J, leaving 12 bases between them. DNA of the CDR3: TGCGCCAGCAGCCAAGTTTCCGAGCGGGACGAGCAGTACTTC. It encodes CASSQVSERDEQYF.

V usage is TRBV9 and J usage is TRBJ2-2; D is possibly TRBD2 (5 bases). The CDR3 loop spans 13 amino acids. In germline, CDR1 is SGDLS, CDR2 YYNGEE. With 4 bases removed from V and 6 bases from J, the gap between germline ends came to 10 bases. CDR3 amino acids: CASSYRLSGELFF. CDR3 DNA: TGTGCCAGCAGCTACCGACTATCCGGGGAGCTGTTTTTT.

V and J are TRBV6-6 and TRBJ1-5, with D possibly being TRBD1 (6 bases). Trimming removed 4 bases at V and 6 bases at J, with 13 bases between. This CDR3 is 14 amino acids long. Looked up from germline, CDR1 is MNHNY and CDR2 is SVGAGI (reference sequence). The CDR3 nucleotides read TGTGCCAGCAGTTCCTCCGACAGGACTCAGCCCCAGCATTTT. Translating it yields CASSSSDRTQPQHF.

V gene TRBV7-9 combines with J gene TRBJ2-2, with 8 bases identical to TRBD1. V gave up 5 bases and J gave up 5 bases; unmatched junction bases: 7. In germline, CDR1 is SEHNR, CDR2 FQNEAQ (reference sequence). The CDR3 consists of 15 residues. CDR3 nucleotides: TGTGCCAGCAGCCTAAGGACAGGGCGGACCGGGGAGCTGTTTTTT. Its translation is CASSLRTGRTGELFF. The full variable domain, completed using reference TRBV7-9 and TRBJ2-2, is DTGVSQNPRHKITKRGQNVTFRCDPISEHNRLYWYRQTLGQGPEFLTYFQNEAQLEKSRLLSDRFSAERPKGSFSTLEIQRTEQGDSAMYLCASSLRTGRTGELFFGEGSRLTVL.

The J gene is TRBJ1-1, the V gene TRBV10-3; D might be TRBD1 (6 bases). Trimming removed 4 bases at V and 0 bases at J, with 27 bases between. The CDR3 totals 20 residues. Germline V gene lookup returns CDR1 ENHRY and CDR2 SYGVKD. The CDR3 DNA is TGTGCCATCAGTGGTCAACCCGCGGGACACCATCTCCCAATGAACACTGAAGCTTTCTTT. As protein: CAISGQPAGHHLPMNTEAFF.

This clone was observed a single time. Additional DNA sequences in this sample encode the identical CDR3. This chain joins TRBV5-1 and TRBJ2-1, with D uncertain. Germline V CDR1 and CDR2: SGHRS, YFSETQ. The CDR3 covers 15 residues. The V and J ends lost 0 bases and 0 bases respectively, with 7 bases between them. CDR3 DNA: TGCGCCAGCAGCTTGGGAGGAATCTCCTACAATGAGCAGTTCTTC. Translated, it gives CASSLGGISYNEQFF.

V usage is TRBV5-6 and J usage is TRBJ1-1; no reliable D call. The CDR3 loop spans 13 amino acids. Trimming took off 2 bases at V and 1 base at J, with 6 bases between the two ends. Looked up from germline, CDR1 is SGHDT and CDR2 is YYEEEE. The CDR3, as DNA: TGTGCCAGCAGCTTAGGTGCGAACACTGAAGCTTTCTTT. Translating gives CASSLGANTEAFF.

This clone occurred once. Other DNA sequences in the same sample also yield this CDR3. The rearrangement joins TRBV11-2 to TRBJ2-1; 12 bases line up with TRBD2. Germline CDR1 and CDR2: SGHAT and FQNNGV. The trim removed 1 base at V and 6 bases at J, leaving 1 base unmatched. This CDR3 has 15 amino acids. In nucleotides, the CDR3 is TGTGCCAGCAGCTTAGGACTAGCGGGAGTCAATGAGCAGTTCTTC. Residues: CASSLGLAGVNEQFF.

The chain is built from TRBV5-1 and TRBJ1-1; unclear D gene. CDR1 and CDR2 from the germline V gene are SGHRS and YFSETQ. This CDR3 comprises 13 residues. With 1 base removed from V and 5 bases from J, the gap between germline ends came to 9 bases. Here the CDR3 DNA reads TGCGCCAGCAGCTTGTTCGGGGAGACTGAAGCTTTCTTT. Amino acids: CASSLFGETEAFF.

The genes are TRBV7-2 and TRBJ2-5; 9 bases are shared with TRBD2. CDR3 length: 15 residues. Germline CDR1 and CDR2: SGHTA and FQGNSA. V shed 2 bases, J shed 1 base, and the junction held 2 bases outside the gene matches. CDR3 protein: CASSLRREGQETQYF. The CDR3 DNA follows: TGTGCCAGCAGCTTAAGGCGGGAGGGCCAAGAGACCCAGTACTTC.

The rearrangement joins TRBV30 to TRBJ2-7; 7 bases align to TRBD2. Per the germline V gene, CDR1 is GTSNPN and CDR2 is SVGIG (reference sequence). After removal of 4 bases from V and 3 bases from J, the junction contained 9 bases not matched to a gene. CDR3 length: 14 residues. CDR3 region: CAWKVGGSGYEQYF. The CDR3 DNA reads TGTGCCTGGAAGGTAGGCGGGAGCGGCTACGAGCAGTACTTC.

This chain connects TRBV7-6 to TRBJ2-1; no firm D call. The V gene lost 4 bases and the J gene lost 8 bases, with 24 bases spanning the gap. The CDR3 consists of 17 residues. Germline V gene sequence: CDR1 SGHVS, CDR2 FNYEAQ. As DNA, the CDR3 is TGTGCCAGCAGCTCGTCAGTCATTCGGGTTGTAAGGGATGAGCAGTTCTTC. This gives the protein CASSSSVIRVVRDEQFF.

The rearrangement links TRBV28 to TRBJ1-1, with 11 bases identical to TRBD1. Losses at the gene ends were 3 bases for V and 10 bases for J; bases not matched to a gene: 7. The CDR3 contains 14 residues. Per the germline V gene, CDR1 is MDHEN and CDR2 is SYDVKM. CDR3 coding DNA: TGTGCCAGCAGTTTTACGGGACAGGGGGAAACAGCTTTCTTT. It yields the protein CASSFTGQGETAFF.

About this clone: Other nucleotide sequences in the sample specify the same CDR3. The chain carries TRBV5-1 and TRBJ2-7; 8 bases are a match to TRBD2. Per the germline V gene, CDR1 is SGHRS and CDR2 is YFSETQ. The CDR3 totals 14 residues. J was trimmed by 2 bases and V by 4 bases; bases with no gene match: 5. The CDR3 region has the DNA TGCGCCAGCAGCCTCGAAGCGGGAGCCTACGAGCAGTACTTC. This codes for CASSLEAGAYEQYF.